Reported below is one T cell receptor beta chain. What it recognizes is unknown. The sample originates from a study of cytomegalovirus exposure and HLA in healthy donors. The V gene's germline CDR1 is MNHEY and CDR2 SMNVEV (reference sequence). The CDR3 is made up of 16 amino acids. Trimming took 4 bases from V and 7 from J; bases not matched to a gene: 15. PCR primers comprised 60 Vbeta and 13 Jbeta primers. Profiling relied on immunoSEQ multiplex PCR, and the TCRdb table lists in-frame clones only, not all of them. This sample yields tens of thousands of clones, of which around 74% are seen a single time; about 6% belongs to the top ten. Regarding the study as a whole: With high specificity and sensitivity, the classifier reportedly diagnosed cytomegalovirus status.

The chain recombines TRBV27 with TRBJ2-7; 8 nucleotides line up with TRBD1. Material for sequencing was PBMCs. The sequence derives from a woman aged 50 to 60 in good health and CMV-seropositive. CDR3 sequence (DNA): TGTGCCAGCAGTTCCGCTGGTAGGCAGGGGGCTAGGGAGCAGTACTTC. Translated: CASSSAGRQGAREQYF.